The rows below give T cell receptor beta chains drawn from one sample of a study of cytomegalovirus exposure and HLA in healthy donors. Clones were read by immunoSEQ multiplex PCR, and TCRdb kept only the in-frame ones, dropping some. The sample lists 160,000 or so clones; around 80% were seen once. Sequenced material: PBMCs. The receptors come from a male donor in good health and CMV-seropositive. Each CDR3 is given with its conserved first and last residue. The D gene is left open where the match is weak. Only part of the rows carry a size: once, few, many, or a class if the clone is expanded.

abundance	v_gene	j_gene	d_gene	CDR3aa	CDR3nt
NA	TRBV19	TRBJ2-5	NA	CASSILGPGQETQYF	TGTGCCAGTAGTATTTTGGGTCCAGGGCAAGAGACCCAGTACTTC
NA	TRBV6-5	TRBJ1-6	NA	CASSYSGGDNSPLHF	TGTGCCAGCAGTTACTCCGGGGGGGATAATTCACCCCTCCACTTT
once	TRBV5-1	TRBJ2-7	NA	CASSLGDYYEQYF	TGCGCCAGCAGCTTGGGAGACTACTACGAGCAGTACTTC
NA	TRBV19	TRBJ2-5	TRBD1	CASSLTDRPETQYF	TGTGCCAGTAGTCTAACGGACAGGCCAGAGACCCAGTACTTC
few	TRBV27	TRBJ2-7	TRBD1	CASSITGTGSYEQYF	TGTGCCAGCAGCATAACCGGGACAGGGTCCTACGAGCAGTACTTC
NA	TRBV5-1	TRBJ2-7	TRBD1	CASRVSTGASYEQYF	TGCGCCAGCAGAGTCTCGACAGGGGCGTCCTACGAGCAGTACTTC
once	TRBV5-6	TRBJ2-3	TRBD1	CASNWDRADTQYF	TGTGCCAGCAACTGGGACAGGGCAGATACGCAGTATTTT
NA	TRBV2	TRBJ1-2	NA	CASIWATVGYGYTF	TGTGCCAGCATCTGGGCCACAGTCGGCTATGGCTACACCTTC
NA	TRBV6-1	TRBJ2-1	NA	CASSVLSYNEQFF	TGTGCCAGCAGTGTCCTTTCCTACAATGAGCAGTTCTTC
NA	TRBV6-5	TRBJ2-5	TRBD2	CASSYLAGGPHETQYF	TGTGCCAGCAGTTACCTAGCGGGAGGGCCCCACGAGACCCAGTACTTC
NA	TRBV7-8	TRBJ2-7	NA	CASSPRDNSYEQYF	TGTGCCAGCAGCCCCAGGGACAACTCCTACGAGCAGTACTTC
once	TRBV5-1	TRBJ1-4	NA	CASSVAGISNEKLFF	TGCGCCAGCAGCGTCGCCGGGATCTCAAATGAAAAACTGTTTTTT
NA	TRBV28	TRBJ2-7	NA	CASSSGLNYEQYF	TGTGCCAGCAGTTCTGGCCTCAACTACGAGCAGTACTTC
NA	TRBV11-3	TRBJ2-7	TRBD1	CASSLGGTGTYEQYF	TGTGCCAGCAGCTTAGGGGGGACAGGCACTTACGAGCAGTACTTC
NA	TRBV2	TRBJ1-2	NA	CASNGGLSVYGYTF	TGTGCCAGCAATGGGGGGTTAAGCGTCTATGGCTACACCTTC
NA	TRBV2	TRBJ2-5	NA	CASSESRLKVGTQYF	TGTGCCAGCAGTGAATCCCGACTGAAGGTTGGGACCCAGTACTTC
NA	TRBV29-1	TRBJ1-1	NA	CSVRHNEAFF	TGCAGCGTGCGACACAATGAAGCTTTCTTT
NA	TRBV5-8	TRBJ1-5	NA	CASSLSANQPQHF	TGTGCCAGCAGCTTAAGCGCGAATCAGCCCCAGCATTTT